This entry features one T cell receptor beta chain sequence. Antigen specificity is unknown. Germline values: CDR1 SGHRS, CDR2 YFSETQ. The CDR3 totals 13 residues. V lost 3 bases to trimming and J lost 4 bases, with 8 bases between them. Clones were sequenced by immunoSEQ multiplex PCR, and TCRdb holds only the in-frame ones, with some missing. Of under 100,000 clones listed, 83% were seen once; the top ten hold approximately 0.79%. This sample is drawn from a study of OX40 agonist ivuxolimab in advanced cancers. Across the study: Ivuxolimab, an agonistic anti-OX40 (CD134) antibody, was given to patients. Two cutaneous melanoma patients and one hepatocellular carcinoma patient, three in all, had partial responses. Study-level results: Low normalized T-cell clonal expansion was additionally recorded for some nonresponders. CD4+ and CD8+ blood T cells expanded clonally by week 6 at 0.1 to 3.0 mg/kg.

The chain uses TRBV5-1 and TRBJ1-5, with a tentative D call TRBD1 (6 bases). The material was CD4+ or CD8+ T cells sorted from blood, obtained in a trial of the OX40 agonist ivuxolimab. The TCR comes from an adult with an advanced solid tumor such as melanoma, head and neck, liver or kidney cancer. The CDR3: CASSWDTNQPQHF. The CDR3 DNA reads as TGCGCCAGCAGCTGGGACACTAATCAGCCCCAGCATTTT.